This record covers a single TCR beta chain. Anyone with autoimmune disease history or systemic immunosuppression was excluded. The germline CDR1 and CDR2 sequences are SGHTA and FQGNSA. V lost 5 bases, J lost 2 bases, and 9 bases stayed unmatched. The CDR3 runs 17 residues. The data are from a study of OX40 agonist ivuxolimab in advanced cancers. On the study more broadly: It was ivuxolimab, an agonistic anti-OX40 (CD134) antibody, that patients were treated with.

Clones were sequenced by immunoSEQ multiplex PCR, and TCRdb holds only the in-frame ones, with some missing. This table has tens of thousands of clones, 92% appearing once. The starting material was CD4+ or CD8+ T cells sorted from blood, obtained in a trial of the OX40 agonist ivuxolimab. This chain connects TRBV7-2 to TRBJ2-7; 13 bases are shared with TRBD2. This TCR derives from an adult with an advanced solid tumor such as melanoma, head and neck, liver or kidney cancer. The CDR3 bases are TGTGCCAGCAGCCCCCCGGGACTAGCGGGGCCCGCCTACGAGCAGTACTTC. Its translation: CASSPPGLAGPAYEQYF.